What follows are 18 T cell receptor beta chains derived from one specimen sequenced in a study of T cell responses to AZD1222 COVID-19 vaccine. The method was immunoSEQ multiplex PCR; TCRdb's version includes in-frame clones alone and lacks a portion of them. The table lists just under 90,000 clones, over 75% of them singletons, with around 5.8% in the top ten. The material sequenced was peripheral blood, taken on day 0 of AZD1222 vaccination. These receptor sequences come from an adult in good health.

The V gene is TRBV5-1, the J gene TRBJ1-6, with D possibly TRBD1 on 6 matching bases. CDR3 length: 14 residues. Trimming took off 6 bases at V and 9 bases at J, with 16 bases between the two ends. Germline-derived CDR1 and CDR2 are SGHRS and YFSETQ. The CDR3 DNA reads TGCGCCAGCAACAGGGCGGGACCCCCTTCACCCCTCCACTTT. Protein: CASNRAGPPSPLHF.

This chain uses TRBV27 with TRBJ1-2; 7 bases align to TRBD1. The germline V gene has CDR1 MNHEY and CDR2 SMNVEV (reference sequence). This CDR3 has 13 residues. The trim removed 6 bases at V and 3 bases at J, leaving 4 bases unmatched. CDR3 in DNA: TGTGCCAGCAGCCGCGGGACAGACTATGGCTACACCTTC. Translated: CASSRGTDYGYTF.

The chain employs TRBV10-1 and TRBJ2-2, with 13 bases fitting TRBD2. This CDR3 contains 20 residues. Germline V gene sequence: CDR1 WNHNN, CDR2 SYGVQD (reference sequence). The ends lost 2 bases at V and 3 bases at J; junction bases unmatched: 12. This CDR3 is CASSETPRTSGSGYTGELFF. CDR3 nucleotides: TGCGCCAGCAGTGAGACCCCTAGGACTAGCGGGAGTGGTTACACCGGGGAGCTGTTTTTT.

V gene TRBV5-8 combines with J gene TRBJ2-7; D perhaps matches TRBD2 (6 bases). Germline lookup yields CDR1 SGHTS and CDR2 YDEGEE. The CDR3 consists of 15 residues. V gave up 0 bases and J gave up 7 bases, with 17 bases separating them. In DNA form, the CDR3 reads TGTGCCAGCAGCTTGGGCGGGGACCTTTATTGGGAGCAGTACTTC. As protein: CASSLGGDLYWEQYF.

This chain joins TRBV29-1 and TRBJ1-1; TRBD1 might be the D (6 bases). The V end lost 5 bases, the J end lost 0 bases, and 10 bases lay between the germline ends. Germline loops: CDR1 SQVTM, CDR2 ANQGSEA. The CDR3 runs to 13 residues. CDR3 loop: CSVPGVMNTEAFF. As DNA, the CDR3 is TGCAGCGTTCCAGGGGTAATGAACACTGAAGCTTTCTTT.

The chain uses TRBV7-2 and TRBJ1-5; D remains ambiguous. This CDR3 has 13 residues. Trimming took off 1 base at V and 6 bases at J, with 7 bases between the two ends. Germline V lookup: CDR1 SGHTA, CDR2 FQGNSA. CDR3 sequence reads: CASSLVEGQPQHF. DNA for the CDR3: TGTGCCAGCAGCTTAGTGGAGGGTCAGCCCCAGCATTTT.

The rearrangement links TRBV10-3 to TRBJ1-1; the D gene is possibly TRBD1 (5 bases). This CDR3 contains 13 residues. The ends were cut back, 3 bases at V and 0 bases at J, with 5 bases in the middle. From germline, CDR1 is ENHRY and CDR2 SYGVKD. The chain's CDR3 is CAISEQVNTEAFF. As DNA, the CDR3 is TGTGCCATCAGTGAACAGGTGAACACTGAAGCTTTCTTT.

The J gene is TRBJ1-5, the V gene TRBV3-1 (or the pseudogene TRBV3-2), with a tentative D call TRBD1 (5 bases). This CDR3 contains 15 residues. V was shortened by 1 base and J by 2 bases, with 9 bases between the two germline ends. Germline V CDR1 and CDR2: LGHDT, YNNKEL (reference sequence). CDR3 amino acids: CASSQAQGGNQPQHF. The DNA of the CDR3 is TGTGCCAGCAGCCAAGCTCAGGGTGGCAATCAGCCCCAGCATTTT.

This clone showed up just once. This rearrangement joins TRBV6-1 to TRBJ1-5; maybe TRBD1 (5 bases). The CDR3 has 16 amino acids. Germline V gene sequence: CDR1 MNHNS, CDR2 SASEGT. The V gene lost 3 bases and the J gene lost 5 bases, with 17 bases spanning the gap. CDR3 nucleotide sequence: TGTGCCAGCAGTGAGGGGCCCCTGGGCGTATATCAGCCCCAGCATTTT. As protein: CASSEGPLGVYQPQHF.

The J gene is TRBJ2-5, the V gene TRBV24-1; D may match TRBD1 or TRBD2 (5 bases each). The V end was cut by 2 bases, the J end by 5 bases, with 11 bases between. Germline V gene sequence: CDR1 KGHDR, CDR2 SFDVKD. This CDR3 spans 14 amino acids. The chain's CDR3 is CATSDSRGVETQYF. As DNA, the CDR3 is TGTGCCACCAGTGATTCAAGAGGGGTGGAGACCCAGTACTTC.

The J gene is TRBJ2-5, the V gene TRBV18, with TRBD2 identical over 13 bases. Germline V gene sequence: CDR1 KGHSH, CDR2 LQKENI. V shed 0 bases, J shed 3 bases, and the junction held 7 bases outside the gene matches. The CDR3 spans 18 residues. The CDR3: CASSPPSTSGRAEETQYF. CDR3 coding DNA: TGTGCCAGCTCACCACCGTCAACTAGCGGGAGGGCCGAAGAGACCCAGTACTTC.

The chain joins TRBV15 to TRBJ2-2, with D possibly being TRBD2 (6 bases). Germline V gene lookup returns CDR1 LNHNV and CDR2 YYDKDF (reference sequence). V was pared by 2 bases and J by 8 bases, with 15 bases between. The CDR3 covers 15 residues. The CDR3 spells CATSRNRDSPGELFF. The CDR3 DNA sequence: TGTGCCACCAGCAGAAACCGGGACTCCCCTGGGGAGCTGTTTTTT.

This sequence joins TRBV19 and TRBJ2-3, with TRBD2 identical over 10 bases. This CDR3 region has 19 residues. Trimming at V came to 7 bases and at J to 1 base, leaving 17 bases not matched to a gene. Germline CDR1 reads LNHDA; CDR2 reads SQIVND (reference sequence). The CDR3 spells CASMTGASGSHTGTDTQYF. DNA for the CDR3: TGTGCCAGTATGACGGGGGCTAGCGGGAGTCATACCGGCACAGATACGCAGTATTTT.

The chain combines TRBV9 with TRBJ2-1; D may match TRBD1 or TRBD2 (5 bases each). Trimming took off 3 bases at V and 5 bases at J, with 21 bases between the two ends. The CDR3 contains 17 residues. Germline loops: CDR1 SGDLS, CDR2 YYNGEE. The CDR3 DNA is TGTGCCAGCAGCGCCTCTCCGACAGAATTACTAGACAATGAGCAGTTCTTC. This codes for CASSASPTELLDNEQFF.

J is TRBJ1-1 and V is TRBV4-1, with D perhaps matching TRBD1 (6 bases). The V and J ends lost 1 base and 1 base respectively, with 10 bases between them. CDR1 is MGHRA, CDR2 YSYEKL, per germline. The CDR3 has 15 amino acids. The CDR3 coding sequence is TGCGCCAGCAGCCAAGGGCAGGGGTCGAACACTGAAGCTTTCTTT. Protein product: CASSQGQGSNTEAFF.

The CDR3 spells CASSSVGSGANVLTF. For the CDR3, the DNA is TGTGCCAGCAGCTCAGTGGGCTCTGGGGCCAACGTCCTGACTTTC. The chain has TRBV7-2 and TRBJ2-6; D gene unclear. From germline, CDR1 is SGHTA and CDR2 FQGNSA. The ends were cut back, 4 bases at V and 0 bases at J, with 7 bases in the middle. There are 15 residues in the CDR3.

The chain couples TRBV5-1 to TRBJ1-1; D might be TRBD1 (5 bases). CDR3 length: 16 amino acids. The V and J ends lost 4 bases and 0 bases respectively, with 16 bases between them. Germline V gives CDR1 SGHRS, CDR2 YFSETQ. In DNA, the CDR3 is TGCGCCAGCAGCGCGTCTCCGGGACGGATGAACACTGAAGCTTTCTTT. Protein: CASSASPGRMNTEAFF.

The CDR3 loop reads CASSFPLGDQSRGTEAFF. For the CDR3, the DNA is TGTGCCAGCAGCTTTCCTCTAGGGGACCAATCGAGGGGCACTGAAGCTTTCTTT. This chain uses TRBV5-4 with TRBJ1-1, with D maybe TRBD1 (5 bases). Germline loops: CDR1 SGHNT, CDR2 YYREEE (reference sequence). With 2 bases removed from V and 4 bases from J, the gap between germline ends came to 24 bases. This CDR3 contains 18 residues.